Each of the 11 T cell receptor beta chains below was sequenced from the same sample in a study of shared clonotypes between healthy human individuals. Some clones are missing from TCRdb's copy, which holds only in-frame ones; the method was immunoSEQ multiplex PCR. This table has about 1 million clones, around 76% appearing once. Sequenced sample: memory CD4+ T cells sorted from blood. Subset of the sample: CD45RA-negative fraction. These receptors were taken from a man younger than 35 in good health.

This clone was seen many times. CDR3 nucleotide sequence: TGTGCCAGCACGGTTAGCGGGGGGTATCTCACAGATACGCAGTATTTT. As protein: CASTVSGGYLTDTQYF. This chain joins TRBV7-9 and TRBJ2-3; 10 bases line up with TRBD2. The CDR3 loop spans 16 amino acids. Germline V gene data show CDR1 as SEHNR and CDR2 as FQNEAQ (reference sequence). Losses at the gene ends were 7 bases for V and 2 bases for J; bases not matched to a gene: 9.

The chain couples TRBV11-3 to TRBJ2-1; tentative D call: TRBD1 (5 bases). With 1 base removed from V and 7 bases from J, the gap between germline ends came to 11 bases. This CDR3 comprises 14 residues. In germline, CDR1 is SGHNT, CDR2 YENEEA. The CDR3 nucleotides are TGTGCCAGCAGCTTAGGCAGGGCGGAGAATGAGCAGTTCTTC. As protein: CASSLGRAENEQFF.

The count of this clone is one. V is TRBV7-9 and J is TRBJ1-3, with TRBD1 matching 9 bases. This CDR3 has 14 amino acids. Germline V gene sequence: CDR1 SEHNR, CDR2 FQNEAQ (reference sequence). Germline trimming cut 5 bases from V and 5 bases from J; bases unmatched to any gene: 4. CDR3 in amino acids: CASSGGQGRNTIYF. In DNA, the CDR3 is TGTGCCAGCAGCGGGGGACAGGGAAGAAACACCATATATTTT. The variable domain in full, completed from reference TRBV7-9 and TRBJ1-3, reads DTGVSQNPRHKITKRGQNVTFRCDPISEHNRLYWYRQTLGQGPEFLTYFQNEAQLEKSRLLSDRFSAERPKGSFSTLEIQRTEQGDSAMYLCASSGGQGRNTIYFGEGSWLTVV.

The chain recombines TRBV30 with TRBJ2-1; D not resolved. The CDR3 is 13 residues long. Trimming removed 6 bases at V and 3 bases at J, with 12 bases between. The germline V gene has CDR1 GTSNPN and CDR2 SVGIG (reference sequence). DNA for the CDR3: TGTGCCTGCTCAAAGGCAAACTACAATGAGCAGTTCTTC. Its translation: CACSKANYNEQFF.

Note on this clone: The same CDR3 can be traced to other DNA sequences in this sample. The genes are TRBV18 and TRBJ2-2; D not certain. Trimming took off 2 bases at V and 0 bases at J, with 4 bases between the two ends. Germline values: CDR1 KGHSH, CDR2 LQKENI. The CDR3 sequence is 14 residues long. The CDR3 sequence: CASSPDANTGELFF. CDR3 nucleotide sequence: TGTGCCAGCTCACCAGACGCGAACACCGGGGAGCTGTTTTTT.

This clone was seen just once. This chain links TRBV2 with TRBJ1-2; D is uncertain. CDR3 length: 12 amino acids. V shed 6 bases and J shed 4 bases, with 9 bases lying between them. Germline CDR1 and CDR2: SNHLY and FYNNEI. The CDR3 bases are TGTGCCAGCAGGGCCAATAGCTATGGCTACACCTTC. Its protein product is CASRANSYGYTF.

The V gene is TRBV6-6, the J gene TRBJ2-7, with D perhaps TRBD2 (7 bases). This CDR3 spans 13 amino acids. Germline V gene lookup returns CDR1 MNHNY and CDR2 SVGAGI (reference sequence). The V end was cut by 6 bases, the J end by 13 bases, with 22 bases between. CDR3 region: CASRSNLGGPYYF. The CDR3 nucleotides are TGTGCCAGCAGGTCGAATTTGGGGGGGCCGTATTACTTC.

For the CDR3, the DNA is TGTGCCAGTAGCCAATCCGGGACAGGGACTAATTCACCCCTCCACTTT. Its protein is CASSQSGTGTNSPLHF. The chain employs TRBV19 and TRBJ1-6, with 9 bases matching TRBD1. CDR1 is LNHDA and CDR2 is SQIVND in the germline V gene (reference sequence). The CDR3 runs to 16 residues. With V trimmed by 6 bases and J by 6 bases, 9 bases remained unmatched.

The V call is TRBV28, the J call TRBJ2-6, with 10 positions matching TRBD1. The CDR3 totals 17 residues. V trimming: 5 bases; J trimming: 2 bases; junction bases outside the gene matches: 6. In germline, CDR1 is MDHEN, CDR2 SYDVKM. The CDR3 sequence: CASSAQGTGAGANVLTF. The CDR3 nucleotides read TGTGCCAGCAGTGCTCAGGGGACAGGGGCTGGGGCCAACGTCCTGACTTTC.

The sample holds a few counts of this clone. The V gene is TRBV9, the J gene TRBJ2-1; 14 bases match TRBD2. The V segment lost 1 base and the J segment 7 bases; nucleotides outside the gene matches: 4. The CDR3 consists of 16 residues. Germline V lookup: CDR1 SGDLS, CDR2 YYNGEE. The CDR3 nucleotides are TGTGCCAGCAGCGTATCCGGGACTAGCGGGAGAAATGAGCAGTTCTTC. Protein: CASSVSGTSGRNEQFF.

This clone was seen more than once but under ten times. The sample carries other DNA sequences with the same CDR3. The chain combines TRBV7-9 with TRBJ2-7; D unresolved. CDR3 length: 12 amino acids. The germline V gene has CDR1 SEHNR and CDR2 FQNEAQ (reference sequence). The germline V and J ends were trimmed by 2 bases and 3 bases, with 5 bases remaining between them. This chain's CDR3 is CASSLNSYEQYF. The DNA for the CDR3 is TGTGCCAGCAGCTTAAACAGCTACGAGCAGTACTTC.